Below are 24 T cell receptor beta chains sequenced from a single sample in a study of T cell repertoires in cytomegalovirus infection. TCRdb re-analysed the reads in MiXCR, keeping a single row per CDR3 protein. The repertoire has around 530,000 distinct CDR3 sequences, 26% of them found once; the top ten carry 13%. Sequencing used PBMCs. All receptors come from a human donor in good health (CMV status not recorded). Some clones in this sample may be carry-over from other donors' samples.

This clonotype was recorded a few times. CDR3 loop: CASSAFSTGYGETQYF. The CDR3 DNA reads TGTGCCAGCAGTGCCTTCTCGACAGGGTATGGGGAGACCCAGTACTTC. V is TRBV6-1 and J is TRBJ2-5, with TRBD1 matching over 7 bases. Germline lookup yields CDR1 MNHNS and CDR2 SASEGT. The V gene end was trimmed by 4 bases and the J gene end by 5 bases; junction bases not matched to a gene: 13. The CDR3 loop spans 16 amino acids.

This clonotype was counted at least ten times. The V and J genes are TRBV6-5 and TRBJ1-4; tentative D call: TRBD1 (5 bases). V lost 2 bases, J lost 3 bases, and 10 bases lay in between. CDR3 length equals 15 residues. CDR1 and CDR2 (germline): MNHEY, SVGAGI. The CDR3 DNA follows: TGTGCCAGCAGTTACGGGGGAACAGCTAATGAAAAACTGTTTTTT. Translating gives CASSYGGTANEKLFF.

V is TRBV12-3 or TRBV12-4 and J is TRBJ2-5; 7 nucleotides agree with TRBD1. The junction had 9 bases not matched to a gene; V was cut back by 6 bases and J by 2 bases. CDR3 length equals 15 residues. The CDR3 nucleotides read TGTGCCAGCAGCCCAAGGACAGGTCTTCAAGAGACCCAGTACTTC. Translated, it gives CASSPRTGLQETQYF.

The chain carries TRBV4-1 and TRBJ2-1; D not resolved. CDR3 length: 13 amino acids. Trimming left V 5 bases short and J 7 bases short, with 12 bases between. Germline values: CDR1 MGHRA, CDR2 YSYEKL. CDR3 sequence reads: CASSVQEWNEQFF. In DNA, the CDR3 is TGCGCCAGCAGCGTCCAAGAATGGAATGAGCAGTTCTTC.

The chain uses TRBV7-6 and TRBJ2-3; 9 bases are a match to TRBD2. V dropped 5 bases and J dropped 2; count of bases not matched to a gene: 11. The CDR3 extends over 17 amino acids. CDR1 is SGHVS, CDR2 FNYEAQ, per germline. This chain's CDR3 is CASSHVPSGAVTDTQYF. The CDR3 nucleotides are TGTGCCAGCAGCCATGTGCCTAGCGGGGCTGTCACAGATACGCAGTATTTT.

This clonotype showed up many times. This chain uses TRBV7-2 with TRBJ2-1; tentatively, D is TRBD1 (6 bases). V was pared by 6 bases and J by 13 bases, with 22 bases between. Germline assignment: CDR1 SGHTA and CDR2 FQGNSA. This CDR3 has 14 amino acids. CDR3 in amino acids: CASRLRGTSLLQFF. The DNA for the CDR3 is TGTGCCAGCAGACTAAGGGGGACGTCACTTCTTCAGTTCTTC.

The chain combines TRBV28 with TRBJ1-2, with D possibly matching TRBD1 (6 bases). The CDR3 runs 15 residues. CDR1 and CDR2 (germline): MDHEN, SYDVKM. V was clipped by 6 bases and J by 2 bases, with 16 bases between them. CDR3 sequence reads: CASRDQLGQNYGYTF. The CDR3, as DNA: TGTGCCAGCAGAGACCAACTAGGACAGAACTATGGCTACACCTTC.

This clonotype was seen repeatedly, ten times or more. This chain connects TRBV12-3 or TRBV12-4 to TRBJ2-7; TRBD1 agrees at 11 bases. There are 14 residues in the CDR3. After removal of 6 bases from V and 6 bases from J, the junction contained 7 bases not matched to a gene. This CDR3 reads CASRPGGTGGEQYF. The CDR3 bases are TGTGCCAGCAGACCCGGAGGGACAGGGGGCGAGCAGTACTTC.

V usage is TRBV12-3 or TRBV12-4 and J usage is TRBJ2-2; D may be TRBD1 or TRBD2 (6 bases each). Trimming took 5 bases from V and 5 from J, leaving 18 bases between them. The length of the CDR3 is 16 residues. In nucleotides, the CDR3 is TGTGCCAGCAGTGCGTTGTGGGGGGCTGAAACCGGGGAGCTGTTTTTT. This translates into CASSALWGAETGELFF.

This clonotype was recorded many times. V gene TRBV7-8 combines with J gene TRBJ2-7; 9 nucleotides line up with TRBD2. The germline gives CDR1 SGHVS, CDR2 FQNEAQ. The CDR3 has 17 amino acids. With V trimmed by 5 bases and J by 2 bases, 13 bases remained unmatched. The CDR3 protein is CASSPRTSVGGAYEQYV. The CDR3 DNA follows: TGTGCCAGCAGCCCGAGGACTAGCGTGGGTGGTGCCTACGAGCAGTACGTC.

The V gene is TRBV6-1, the J gene TRBJ2-2, with D uncertain. The CDR3 loop spans 15 amino acids. Trimming left V 2 bases short and J 8 bases short, with 15 bases between. Germline V gene lookup returns CDR1 MNHNS and CDR2 SASEGT. The CDR3 DNA reads TGTGCCAGCAGTGAAAATCTACTACTCGTTGGGGAGCTGTTTTTT. This sequence encodes CASSENLLLVGELFF.

This clonotype was seen at least ten times. The chain couples TRBV7-2 to TRBJ2-5; D call uncertain. Looked up from germline, CDR1 is SGHTA and CDR2 is FQGNSA. Trimming shortened V by 5 bases and J by 4 bases, and 11 bases separated the two germline ends. The CDR3 length is 13 residues. CDR3 DNA: TGTGCCAGCAGCCCGCGCACCGTAGAGACCCAGTACTTC. Encoded protein: CASSPRTVETQYF.

DNA of the CDR3: TGTGCCAGCAGCCACCACAGGGCCGTAGGCTATGGCTACACCTTC. Protein product: CASSHHRAVGYGYTF. This chain links TRBV11-2 with TRBJ1-2; possibly TRBD1 for D (6 bases). Germline V CDR1 and CDR2: SGHAT, FQNNGV. This CDR3 is 15 amino acids long. Trimming pared 5 bases from V and 4 bases from J, leaving 17 bases between.

Written as DNA, the CDR3 is TGTGCCAGCAGCCTCCCTAGCGGGGGGCAGTTCTTC. It translates to CASSLPSGGQFF. The J gene is TRBJ2-1, the V gene TRBV12-3 or TRBV12-4; TRBD2 matches 10 bases. The V and J ends lost 6 bases and 12 bases, in that order; junction bases with no gene match: 5. The CDR3 has 12 amino acids.

The chain has TRBV11-2 and TRBJ2-5, with 10 positions matching TRBD1. V shed 8 bases and J 4 bases; nucleotides not matched to a gene: 7. Germline V gene lookup returns CDR1 SGHAT and CDR2 FQNNGV. This CDR3 has 14 residues. CDR3: CASEIDRGRETQYF. CDR3 bases: TGTGCCAGCGAGATTGACAGGGGGCGAGAGACCCAGTACTTC.

The rearrangement uses TRBV27 and TRBJ2-7, with TRBD1 matching 8 bases. The CDR3 spans 13 residues. Germline V lookup: CDR1 MNHEY, CDR2 SMNVEV (reference sequence). Trimming at V came to 4 bases and at J to 3 bases, leaving 2 bases not matched to a gene. The CDR3 here is CASSYRGNYEQYF. The CDR3 nucleotides are TGTGCCAGCAGTTACAGGGGGAACTACGAGCAGTACTTC.

This clonotype was seen at least ten times. J is TRBJ1-6 and V is TRBV7-9; D gene unclear. From germline, CDR1 is SEHNR and CDR2 FQNEAQ (reference sequence). The CDR3 has 15 residues. Between the trimmed V and J ends, which lost 6 bases and 6 bases, there was a span of 15 bases. The CDR3 reads CASSKRADFNSPLHF. CDR3 coding DNA: TGTGCCAGCAGTAAACGGGCAGATTTTAATTCACCCCTCCACTTT.

Only a few counts were recorded for this clonotype. The chain is built from TRBV19 and TRBJ2-2; 8 bases are a match to TRBD2. Germline V CDR1 and CDR2: LNHDA, SQIVND (reference sequence). The CDR3 runs 15 residues. The V segment lost 3 bases and the J segment 4 bases; nucleotides outside the gene matches: 4. The CDR3 sequence is CASSMLAGPTGELFF. For the CDR3, the DNA is TGTGCCAGTAGTATGTTAGCGGGACCCACCGGGGAGCTGTTTTTT.

The chain has TRBV6-2 or TRBV6-3 and TRBJ1-2, with no clear D. Trimming cost V 0 bases and J 6 bases, with 8 bases left between them. The germline V gene has CDR1 MNHEY and CDR2 SVGEGT. The CDR3 sequence is 13 residues long. The CDR3 region has the DNA TGTGCCAGCAGTTACTCTAACCCGGATGGCTACACCTTC. It yields the protein CASSYSNPDGYTF.

This clonotype occurred once. V usage is TRBV7-9 and J usage is TRBJ2-1; D is possibly TRBD1 or TRBD2 (5 bases each). V was clipped by 0 bases and J by 6 bases, with 21 bases between them. CDR1 and CDR2 (germline): SEHNR, FQNEAQ (reference sequence). The CDR3 is 18 residues long. CDR3 bases: TGTGCCAGCAGCTTAGCCCTTAGGACACGACTCGGGGTCAATGAGCAGTTCTTC. As protein: CASSLALRTRLGVNEQFF.

Only a few counts were recorded for this clonotype. The chain links TRBV7-2 to TRBJ2-7, with TRBD2 as a possible D gene (6 bases). CDR1 SGHTA and CDR2 FQGNSA come from the germline V gene. CDR3 length: 15 residues. Trimming left V 5 bases short and J 4 bases short, with 18 bases between. The CDR3: CASSPHGGEVYEQYF. In DNA, the CDR3 is TGTGCCAGCAGCCCCCACGGAGGGGAGGTGTACGAGCAGTACTTC.

The chain recombines TRBV6-5 with TRBJ2-7; 10 positions match TRBD1. The V gene's germline CDR1 is MNHEY and CDR2 SVGAGI. Trimming at V came to 2 bases and at J to 4 bases, leaving 2 bases not matched to a gene. The CDR3 extends over 14 amino acids. The CDR3 nucleotides are TGTGCCAGCAGTTACGACAGGGGGCTGTACGAGCAGTACTTC. Encoded protein: CASSYDRGLYEQYF.

This clonotype came up a few times. The chain is built from TRBV7-6 and TRBJ2-1, with D possibly being TRBD1 (5 bases). The V gene lost 5 bases and the J gene lost 0 bases, with 14 bases spanning the gap. The CDR3 is 16 residues long. From germline, CDR1 is SGHVS and CDR2 FNYEAQ. The CDR3 here is CASSLKTVLSYNEQFF. Here the CDR3 DNA reads TGTGCCAGCAGCCTTAAGACAGTTCTCTCCTACAATGAGCAGTTCTTC.

This clonotype was picked up many times. The chain uses TRBV7-8 and TRBJ2-3, with TRBD2 as a possible D gene (5 bases). Trimming took off 5 bases at V and 0 bases at J, with 15 bases between the two ends. Germline V gene data show CDR1 as SGHVS and CDR2 as FQNEAQ. This CDR3 is 16 amino acids long. CDR3 amino acids: CASSLLSLVSTDTQYF. The CDR3 DNA is TGTGCCAGCAGCCTACTTTCACTAGTTAGCACAGATACGCAGTATTTT.